The 20 T cell receptor beta chains listed next were all sequenced from one sample in a study of shared clonotypes between healthy human individuals. Data came from immunoSEQ multiplex PCR; TCRdb stores just in-frame clones and leaves some out. The data hold around 2.3 million clones, with approximately 95% observed a single time. The specimen sequenced was naive CD4+ T cells sorted from blood. Subset of the sample: CD45RA+ positively selected. These receptors were collected from a man aged 18 to 29 in good health.

This chain joins TRBV4-3 and TRBJ2-1; 10 bases align to TRBD2. Germline CDR1 reads LGHNA; CDR2 reads YSLEER. CDR3 size: 15 residues. V shed 7 bases and J 7 bases; nucleotides not matched to a gene: 10. The CDR3 nucleotides read TGCGCCAGCACCCCACAGTCTAGCGGGAGTAATGAGCAGTTCTTC. Protein: CASTPQSSGSNEQFF.

The chain joins TRBV5-1 to TRBJ2-6; maybe TRBD1 (5 bases). The CDR3 sequence is 17 residues long. CDR1 is SGHRS, CDR2 YFSETQ, per germline. V lost 0 bases and J lost 1, with 11 bases in between. The CDR3: CASSLVTAGSGANVLTF. The DNA for the CDR3 is TGCGCCAGCAGCTTGGTGACCGCAGGGTCTGGGGCCAACGTCCTGACTTTC.

The V and J genes are TRBV5-6 and TRBJ2-1; 11 bases match TRBD2. This CDR3 is 16 amino acids long. Germline V gene data show CDR1 as SGHDT and CDR2 as YYEEEE. V lost 3 bases to trimming and J lost 2 bases; unmatched junction nucleotides: 4. The CDR3 nucleotides read TGTGCCAGCAGCTCTAGACTAGCGGGGACCTACAATGAGCAGTTCTTC. The encoded protein is CASSSRLAGTYNEQFF.

This chain connects TRBV19 to TRBJ2-2, with D perhaps matching TRBD2 (5 bases). Trimming cost V 7 bases and J 4 bases, with 16 bases left between them. This CDR3 spans 15 amino acids. Germline assignment: CDR1 LNHDA and CDR2 SQIVND (reference sequence). CDR3 DNA sequence: TGTGCCAGTAAACTAGAGGACCAGCTCACCGGGGAGCTGTTTTTT. Translated: CASKLEDQLTGELFF.

The V gene is TRBV11-2, the J gene TRBJ1-2; possibly TRBD1 for D (5 bases). The CDR3 extends over 14 amino acids. Germline CDR1 reads SGHAT; CDR2 reads FQNNGV. V lost 1 base to trimming and J lost 2 bases, with 8 bases between them. CDR3 in amino acids: CASSLVSGNYGYTF. CDR3 bases: TGTGCCAGCAGCTTAGTGTCAGGGAACTATGGCTACACCTTC.

The chain couples TRBV9 to TRBJ2-1, with D unclear. The CDR3 is 13 amino acids. Trimming stripped 1 base from V and 2 bases from J, with 4 bases between. CDR1 is SGDLS, CDR2 YYNGEE, per germline. The chain's CDR3 is CASSVTTYNEQFF. For the CDR3, the DNA is TGTGCCAGCAGCGTAACAACCTACAATGAGCAGTTCTTC. Full variable domain (missing parts from reference TRBV9 and TRBJ2-1): DSGVTQTPKHLITATGQRVTLRCSPRSGDLSVYWYQQSLDQGLQFLIQYYNGEERAKGNILERFSAQQFPDLHSELNLSSLELGDSALYFCASSVTTYNEQFFGPGTRLTVL.

This rearrangement joins TRBV6-5 to TRBJ2-2, with 7 bases aligning to TRBD1. Germline CDR1 MNHEY, CDR2 SVGAGI. The CDR3 is 13 residues long. V was clipped by 5 bases and J by 5 bases; unmatched bases: 2. The chain's CDR3 is CASSNRGTGELFF. CDR3 bases: TGTGCCAGCAGTAACAGGGGTACCGGGGAGCTGTTTTTT.

The J gene is TRBJ1-2, the V gene TRBV18; tentative D call: TRBD1 (6 bases). The CDR3 consists of 14 residues. Germline V lookup: CDR1 KGHSH, CDR2 LQKENI. Trimming removed 5 bases at V and 7 bases at J, with 17 bases between. CDR3 region: CASSIQGAQIGYTF. The CDR3 DNA is TGTGCCAGCTCAATACAGGGAGCACAAATTGGCTACACCTTC. Complete variable domain (other parts from reference TRBV18 and TRBJ1-2): NAGVMQNPRHLVRRRGQEARLRCSPMKGHSHVYWYRQLPEEGLKFMVYLQKENIIDESGMPKERFSAEFPKEGPSILRIQQVVRGDSAAYFCASSIQGAQIGYTFGSGTRLTVV.

The chain combines TRBV2 with TRBJ1-5; TRBD1 is a possible D gene (5 bases). Germline CDR1 reads SNHLY; CDR2 reads FYNNEI. Trimming removed 5 bases at V and 0 bases at J, with 11 bases between. CDR3 length equals 15 residues. The CDR3 DNA is TGTGCCAGCAGTACCCTGGGGGTTAGCAATCAGCCCCAGCATTTT. Residues: CASSTLGVSNQPQHF.

V gene TRBV7-9 combines with J gene TRBJ1-4, with D possibly matching TRBD1 (6 bases). Germline V gene sequence: CDR1 SEHNR, CDR2 FQNEAQ (reference sequence). V was cut by 5 bases and J by 0 bases, with 10 bases left in between. The CDR3 is made up of 15 amino acids. The CDR3 sequence is CASSQTGPTNEKLFF. The CDR3 coding sequence is TGTGCCAGCAGCCAGACAGGTCCAACTAATGAAAAACTGTTTTTT.

This chain connects TRBV12-5 to TRBJ2-4, with a weak D call TRBD2 (7 bases). The CDR3 loop spans 18 amino acids. CDR1 LGHNT and CDR2 FRNRAP come from the germline V gene. V was pared by 1 base and J by 1 base, with 17 bases between. CDR3 sequence: CASGLGKEGGGAKNIQYF. The DNA of the CDR3 is TGTGCTAGTGGTTTGGGAAAGGAGGGAGGGGGTGCCAAAAACATTCAGTACTTC.

The gene calls are TRBV5-1 and TRBJ2-2; D not certain. Germline-derived CDR1 and CDR2 are SGHRS and YFSETQ. V was trimmed by 3 bases and J by 6 bases, leaving 12 bases between them. The length of the CDR3 is 14 residues. The CDR3 region is CASSYTTNPGELFF. DNA of the CDR3: TGCGCCAGCAGCTACACAACAAATCCCGGGGAGCTGTTTTTT.

The chain has TRBV2 and TRBJ2-3; D is perhaps TRBD1 (6 bases). CDR1 is SNHLY, CDR2 FYNNEI, per germline. The CDR3 length is 13 residues. V lost 7 bases, J lost 0 bases, and 8 bases lay in between. DNA of the CDR3: TGTGCCAGCACGGGACAAAGCACAGATACGCAGTATTTT. The encoded protein is CASTGQSTDTQYF. The full variable domain, rest sourced from reference TRBV2 and TRBJ2-3, is EPEVTQTPSHQVTQMGQEVILRCVPISNHLYFYWYRQILGQKVEFLVSFYNNEISEKSEIFDDQFSVERPDGSNFTLKIRSTKLEDSAMYFCASTGQSTDTQYFGPGTRLTVL.

The chain uses TRBV4-3 and TRBJ2-7; D perhaps matches TRBD1 (6 bases). Trimming stripped 4 bases from V and 7 bases from J, with 29 bases between. Germline CDR1 LGHNA, CDR2 YSLEER. This CDR3 is 18 amino acids long. The CDR3 coding sequence is TGCGCCAGCAGCCCCGGGTTTTCCCCTCAGGGGTTTAGTCGTGAGCAGTACTTC. Protein sequence: CASSPGFSPQGFSREQYF.

The chain has TRBV5-1 and TRBJ2-1, with TRBD1 identical over 9 bases. Per the germline V gene, CDR1 is SGHRS and CDR2 is YFSETQ. Trimming removed 0 bases from V and 8 bases from J; junction bases left unmatched: 6. The CDR3 totals 15 residues. The CDR3 nucleotides are TGCGCCAGCAGCTTGGACGGGACAGGGTATGATGAGCAGTTCTTC. As protein: CASSLDGTGYDEQFF.

For this clone: At the DNA level, this CDR3 is encoded by other sequences in the same sample as well. The genes are TRBV29-1 and TRBJ2-7; 9 bases line up with TRBD1. Germline V gene sequence: CDR1 SQVTM, CDR2 ANQGSEA. Germline trimming cut 5 bases from V and 2 bases from J; bases unmatched to any gene: 4. This CDR3 region has 13 residues. CDR3 coding DNA: TGCAGCGTTCCGGGACAGGGCACCTACGAGCAGTACTTC. Residues: CSVPGQGTYEQYF.

The chain has TRBV2 and TRBJ2-5; TRBD1 aligns across 10 bases. Germline V lookup: CDR1 SNHLY, CDR2 FYNNEI. V gave up 4 bases and J gave up 5 bases; unmatched junction bases: 7. The CDR3 extends over 15 amino acids. The chain's CDR3 is CASSGQGAGGETQYF. For the CDR3, the DNA is TGTGCCAGCAGTGGACAGGGGGCGGGTGGGGAGACCCAGTACTTC. Based on the CDR3 plus reference TRBV2 and TRBJ2-5, the full variable domain is EPEVTQTPSHQVTQMGQEVILRCVPISNHLYFYWYRQILGQKVEFLVSFYNNEISEKSEIFDDQFSVERPDGSNFTLKIRSTKLEDSAMYFCASSGQGAGGETQYFGPGTRLLVL.

The V gene is TRBV4-1, the J gene TRBJ2-3; D is ambiguous. V dropped 0 bases and J dropped 7 bases, with 8 bases sitting between them. Germline loops: CDR1 MGHRA, CDR2 YSYEKL. The CDR3 is 13 amino acids. CDR3 sequence reads: CASSQDLQNTQYF. The CDR3 DNA is TGCGCCAGCAGCCAAGATTTACAGAATACGCAGTATTTT.

The V and J genes are TRBV10-3 and TRBJ2-3, with D uncertain. The ends were cut back, 3 bases at V and 6 bases at J, with 13 bases in the middle. This CDR3 has 14 amino acids. Germline CDR1 and CDR2: ENHRY and SYGVKD. The CDR3, as DNA: TGTGCCATCAGTGATAGAACGGGCTCGGATACGCAGTATTTT. Protein: CAISDRTGSDTQYF.

V usage is TRBV2 and J usage is TRBJ1-3, with D unclear. The V gene lost 6 bases and the J gene lost 3 bases, with 9 bases spanning the gap. The CDR3 loop spans 13 amino acids. CDR1 is SNHLY, CDR2 FYNNEI, per germline. The CDR3 bases are TGTGCCAGCAGGAGGGAATATGGAAACACCATATATTTT. This codes for CASRREYGNTIYF.